Following are 18 T cell receptor beta chains from one sample sequenced in a study of blood T cell repertoires in COVID-19. Assay used: immunoSEQ multiplex PCR; TCRdb lists only in-frame clones, some missing. The sample holds about 150,000 clones, 85% seen once. The source material was PBMCs or T cells enriched from blood (not recorded which). The origin of the receptors is a woman in her forties who had recovered from COVID-19.

The table lists this clone with a few counts. The rearrangement uses TRBV2 and TRBJ1-5; weak D call: TRBD1 (6 bases). Per the germline V gene, CDR1 is SNHLY and CDR2 is FYNNEI. The CDR3 is made up of 13 amino acids. With 0 bases removed from V and 10 bases from J, the gap between germline ends came to 10 bases. Written as DNA, the CDR3 is TGTGCCAGCAGTGAAGCCAGGACAGCCCCCCAGCATTTT. Amino acid sequence: CASSEARTAPQHF.

DNA for the CDR3: TGTGCTAGTGGTTCTGCAGGGGTTGCGGTGGATGGCTACACCTTC. Translating it yields CASGSAGVAVDGYTF. This rearrangement joins TRBV12-5 to TRBJ1-2, with D perhaps TRBD1 (6 bases). Trimming cost V 4 bases and J 6 bases, with 18 bases left between them. Germline values: CDR1 LGHNT, CDR2 FRNRAP. There are 15 residues in the CDR3.

This chain joins TRBV6-2 or TRBV6-3 and TRBJ2-1; weak D call: TRBD1 (6 bases). CDR1 and CDR2 from the germline V gene are MNHEY and SVGEGT. V gave up 2 bases and J gave up 6 bases, with 14 bases separating them. This CDR3 comprises 15 residues. For the CDR3, the DNA is TGTGCCAGCAGTTACCTCAGGGGCGCCTCCAATGAGCAGTTCTTC. This translates into CASSYLRGASNEQFF.

J is TRBJ1-6 and V is TRBV5-1, with 7 bases fitting TRBD1. Germline CDR1 and CDR2: SGHRS and YFSETQ. Germline trimming cut 5 bases from V and 8 bases from J; bases unmatched to any gene: 4. The CDR3 has 13 residues. The CDR3 DNA is TGCGCCAGCAGAGACAGGGACGATTCACCCCTCCACTTT. Protein product: CASRDRDDSPLHF.

V and J are TRBV4-1 and TRBJ2-7; D may be TRBD2 (6 bases). This CDR3 has 16 residues. The ends were cut back, 0 bases at V and 6 bases at J, with 18 bases in the middle. Germline V gene sequence: CDR1 MGHRA, CDR2 YSYEKL. CDR3 loop: CASSQEPGLYPSEQYF. The CDR3 nucleotides are TGCGCCAGCAGCCAAGAGCCGGGACTGTACCCTTCCGAGCAGTACTTC.

The chain has TRBV27 and TRBJ1-5, with TRBD1 matching over 8 bases. The length of the CDR3 is 18 residues. Germline lookup yields CDR1 MNHEY and CDR2 SMNVEV (reference sequence). V shed 4 bases, J shed 0 bases, and the junction held 11 bases outside the gene matches. The CDR3 coding sequence is TGTGCCAGCAGTTCAAGCCCCACAGGGGGGAGTAGCAATCAGCCCCAGCATTTT. Amino acids: CASSSSPTGGSSNQPQHF.

The chain recombines TRBV2 with TRBJ1-1, with TRBD1 as a possible D gene (6 bases). CDR1 and CDR2 from the germline V gene are SNHLY and FYNNEI. The CDR3 is made up of 13 amino acids. The V end lost 1 base, the J end lost 4 bases, and 7 bases lay between the germline ends. CDR3 sequence: CASSEDRATEAFF. CDR3 sequence (DNA): TGTGCCAGCAGTGAAGACAGGGCCACTGAAGCTTTCTTT.

This chain connects TRBV28 to TRBJ2-2; possibly TRBD2 for D (5 bases). The CDR3 loop spans 15 amino acids. Germline CDR1 is MDHEN and CDR2 is SYDVKM. V lost 5 bases to trimming and J lost 7 bases, with 17 bases between them. CDR3 residues: CASSPTYYGVGELFF. CDR3 in DNA: TGTGCCAGCAGTCCGACCTATTACGGGGTCGGGGAGCTGTTTTTT.

The rearrangement joins TRBV4-1 to TRBJ2-5; possibly TRBD1 for D (5 bases). The CDR3 runs to 15 residues. CDR1 and CDR2 from the germline V gene are MGHRA and YSYEKL. V was pared by 0 bases and J by 5 bases, with 13 bases between. CDR3 nucleotides: TGCGCCAGCAGCCAAGACAGGGTCCCCCAGGAGACCCAGTACTTC. It encodes CASSQDRVPQETQYF.

In this sample, this clone turned up a few times. This chain uses TRBV5-1 with TRBJ2-1; D is undetermined. Per germline, CDR1 SGHRS and CDR2 YFSETQ. Deletions cut 0 bases from V and 8 bases from J, with 12 bases between. This CDR3 is 14 amino acids long. CDR3 coding DNA: TGCGCCAGCAGCTTGGCGCTAGTTAGAGATGAGCAGTTCTTC. The encoded protein is CASSLALVRDEQFF.

The chain uses TRBV7-9 and TRBJ2-6; D perhaps matches TRBD1 (5 bases). Trimming took off 1 base at V and 1 base at J, with 8 bases between the two ends. The CDR3 has 16 amino acids. Germline lookup yields CDR1 SEHNR and CDR2 FQNEAQ (reference sequence). The CDR3 DNA reads TGTGCCAGCAGCTTAGTGTCAGGGTCTGGGGCCAACGTCCTGACTTTC. Its translation is CASSLVSGSGANVLTF.

The chain has TRBV11-2 and TRBJ2-1, with TRBD2 matching 8 bases. Looked up from germline, CDR1 is SGHAT and CDR2 is FQNNGV. After removal of 4 bases from V and 7 bases from J, the junction contained 9 bases not matched to a gene. CDR3 length: 15 amino acids. The CDR3 bases are TGTGCCAGCAGCTCCCTGCGGGGGGAGGGGAATGAGCAGTTCTTC. It specifies CASSSLRGEGNEQFF.

J is TRBJ1-6 and V is TRBV10-3; a weak D match, TRBD1 (6 bases). Between the trimmed V and J ends, which lost 7 bases and 8 bases, there was a span of 12 bases. Germline CDR1 reads ENHRY; CDR2 reads SYGVKD. The CDR3 is 13 residues long. The CDR3 loop is CAINEGVDSPLHF. The CDR3 bases are TGTGCCATCAACGAGGGGGTGGATTCACCCCTCCACTTT.

This clone appeared a few times. The genes are TRBV27 and TRBJ2-5; D remains ambiguous. Germline assignment: CDR1 MNHEY and CDR2 SMNVEV (reference sequence). V gave up 8 bases and J gave up 6 bases, with 22 bases separating them. The CDR3 sequence is 15 residues long. This CDR3 is CASLPRQNSPKTQYF. The CDR3 coding sequence is TGTGCCAGCTTACCCCGGCAGAATAGCCCCAAGACCCAGTACTTC.

This CDR3 is CASSQQPSGGTDEQYF. CDR3 DNA: TGTGCCAGCAGCCAGCAACCTAGCGGGGGGACCGACGAGCAGTACTTC. V gene TRBV4-2 combines with J gene TRBJ2-7; 11 positions agree with TRBD2. V shed 3 bases, J shed 5 bases, and the junction held 9 bases outside the gene matches. The CDR3 spans 16 residues. CDR1 is LGHNA, CDR2 YNFKEQ, per germline.

The chain employs TRBV19 and TRBJ2-1, with D possibly being TRBD2 (6 bases). In germline, CDR1 is LNHDA, CDR2 SQIVND (reference sequence). CDR3 size: 15 residues. V lost 2 bases to trimming and J lost 2 bases, with 10 bases between them. The CDR3 loop is CASSILANTYNEQFF. The CDR3 DNA follows: TGTGCCAGTAGTATACTAGCGAACACCTACAATGAGCAGTTCTTC.

The genes are TRBV2 and TRBJ2-7, with a tentative D call TRBD2 (5 bases). Germline lookup yields CDR1 SNHLY and CDR2 FYNNEI. V was trimmed by 4 bases and J by 5 bases, leaving 21 bases between them. The CDR3 has 16 amino acids. The CDR3 region is CASSAKRVLVRDEQYF. In DNA, the CDR3 is TGTGCCAGCAGTGCAAAAAGGGTCCTGGTGAGGGACGAGCAGTACTTC.

This clone showed up just a few times. The V gene is TRBV7-2, the J gene TRBJ1-5, with D maybe TRBD1 (5 bases). Deletions cut 4 bases from V and 4 bases from J, with 8 bases between. The CDR3 length is 13 residues. Germline lookup yields CDR1 SGHTA and CDR2 FQGNSA. The CDR3 nucleotides read TGTGCCAGCAGCTCCGACAGAAATCAGCCCCAGCATTTT. Its translation: CASSSDRNQPQHF.